These T cell receptor beta chains were read from a single sample in a study of blood T cell repertoires in COVID-19. TCRdb's copy holds only in-frame clones and misses some; the assay was immunoSEQ multiplex PCR. The sample includes approximately 68,000 clones, about 80% of them seen just once. Source material: peripheral blood. These receptors originate from a man at least 80 years old with active COVID-19. CDR3s include the opening cysteine and the closing phenylalanine or tryptophan. D genes are given only for firm matches. Clone size is shown for a subset of rows, as once, few, many or a class of expanded clone.

clone size,V gene,D gene,CDR3 protein
.,TRBV27,.,CASSRLHNEQFF
once,TRBV3-1/TRBV3-2,TRBD2,CASRLSGNPSNEQFF
.,TRBV27,.,CASRGGGEQYF
.,TRBV12-3/TRBV12-4,.,CASSVNTEAFF
.,TRBV5-6,TRBD2,CASSSDEPSGRGKTQFF
.,TRBV7-9,.,CASSPRSRQYQETQYF
.,TRBV3-1/TRBV3-2,TRBD2,CASSTERGGQDTQYF
.,TRBV7-7,TRBD2,CASSPAGGTTGELFF
.,TRBV12-5,.,CASGSERRDFLETGELFF
.,TRBV20-1,TRBD1,CSAPRRDRPTF